The 15 T cell receptor beta chains reported below all come from one sample, sequenced in a study of CD8 T cells in Susac syndrome (dated by TCRdb to 2018 to 2020). Library prep was done by the immunoSEQ multiplex PCR assay. RNA was extracted with the RNeasy kit and about 0.5 to 1 ug was reverse transcribed using random hexamers. The public reads were run again by TCRdb, first through fastp at Q25 and then through MiXCR, and only productive beta chains were kept. Every CDR3 protein is listed once, alongside the most common genes and DNA of its rows. The sample has roughly 110,000 distinct CDR3 sequences on record, 80% to 95% of them singletons. Together, the top ten hold approximately 0.12% of the sample. Material: CD8+ T cells from PBMCs. The origin of the receptors is a human donor in good health.

This chain links TRBV7-8 with TRBJ2-2; TRBD1 is a possible D gene (6 bases). Trimming stripped 5 bases from V and 6 bases from J, with 13 bases between. The CDR3 length is 14 residues. Per germline, CDR1 SGHVS and CDR2 FQNEAQ. The CDR3 sequence is CASSRQAKAGELFF. In DNA, the CDR3 is TGTGCCAGCAGCCGACAGGCGAAGGCCGGGGAGCTGTTTTTT.

The rearrangement links TRBV7-9 to TRBJ1-1; the D gene is possibly TRBD1 (5 bases). This CDR3 region has 13 residues. Germline CDR1 is SEHNR and CDR2 is FQNEAQ (reference sequence). V gave up 3 bases and J gave up 3 bases, with 8 bases separating them. CDR3 nucleotides: TGTGCCAGCAGCTTTGGCAGGGACACTGAAGCTTTCTTT. This translates into CASSFGRDTEAFF.

This clonotype was found once. The CDR3 DNA reads TGTGCCAGTTCTGACGGGCAACCGACTGAAGCTTTCTTT. It specifies CASSDGQPTEAFF. The rearrangement uses TRBV19 and TRBJ1-1; D is unclear. V was cut by 8 bases and J by 5 bases, with 15 bases left in between. Germline assignment: CDR1 LNHDA and CDR2 SQIVND (reference sequence). The CDR3 runs to 13 residues. The whole variable domain, remainder taken from reference TRBV19 and TRBJ1-1, is DGGITQSPKYLFRKEGQNVTLSCEQNLNHDAMYWYRQDPGQGLRLIYYSQIVNDFQKGDIAEGYSVSREKKESFPLTVTSAQKNPTAFYLCASSDGQPTEAFFGQGTRLTVV.

V and J are TRBV6-5 and TRBJ1-2, with D maybe TRBD1 (5 bases). Germline V gene sequence: CDR1 MNHEY, CDR2 SVGAGI. With 6 bases removed from V and 8 bases from J, the gap between germline ends came to 16 bases. This CDR3 is 13 amino acids long. Here the CDR3 reads CASRRGGVYGYTF. DNA of the CDR3: TGTGCCAGCAGACGTGGGGGGGTATACGGCTACACCTTC.

The gene calls are TRBV20-1 and TRBJ2-4; D is perhaps TRBD1 (6 bases). The CDR3 loop spans 13 amino acids. With 5 bases removed from V and 0 bases from J, the gap between germline ends came to 8 bases. Germline V lookup: CDR1 DFQATT, CDR2 SNEGSKA (reference sequence). CDR3 sequence reads: CSAYRVAKNIQYF. The CDR3, as DNA: TGCAGTGCTTACAGGGTAGCCAAAAACATTCAGTACTTC.

V gene TRBV29-1 combines with J gene TRBJ2-1; possible D gene TRBD1, 5 bases. The germline V and J ends were trimmed by 6 bases and 7 bases, with 34 bases remaining between them. Germline CDR1 reads SQVTM; CDR2 reads ANQGSEA. CDR3 length equals 19 residues. The CDR3 sequence: CSVRTWGQDHNSAVNEQFF. CDR3 bases: TGCAGCGTCCGGACCTGGGGCCAAGACCACAATTCTGCAGTAAATGAGCAGTTCTTC.

The chain couples TRBV7-2 to TRBJ2-5; no reliable D call. V shed 2 bases and J shed 5 bases, with 12 bases lying between them. This CDR3 spans 14 amino acids. Germline lookup yields CDR1 SGHTA and CDR2 FQGNSA. CDR3 sequence: CASSLLNHGETQYF. DNA of the CDR3: TGTGCCAGCAGCTTATTAAATCATGGCGAGACCCAGTACTTC. The full variable domain, rest sourced from reference TRBV7-2 and TRBJ2-5, is GAGVSQSPSNKVTEKGKDVELRCDPISGHTALYWYRQSLGQGLEFLIYFQGNSAPDKSGLPSDRFSAERTGGSVSTLTIQRTQQEDSAVYLCASSLLNHGETQYFGPGTRLLVL.

V usage is TRBV3-1 and J usage is TRBJ1-2, with D maybe TRBD1 (5 bases). Trimming left V 0 bases short and J 8 bases short, with 10 bases between. The CDR3 consists of 13 residues. The germline V gene has CDR1 LGHDT and CDR2 YNNKEL (reference sequence). This chain's CDR3 is CASSQETRDGYTF. CDR3 coding DNA: TGTGCCAGCAGCCAAGAAACGAGGGACGGCTACACCTTC.

This clonotype was seen a handful of times. V and J are TRBV7-2 and TRBJ1-1; D call uncertain. Germline CDR1 reads SGHTA; CDR2 reads FQGNSA. This CDR3 is built from 14 residues. Trimming removed 2 bases from V and 4 bases from J, with 11 bases in between. The CDR3 reads CASSLHVGSTEAFF. CDR3 sequence (DNA): TGTGCCAGCAGCTTACATGTGGGTAGCACTGAAGCTTTCTTT.

V gene TRBV7-9 combines with J gene TRBJ1-2; D uncertain. The CDR3 is 14 amino acids. V lost 5 bases to trimming and J lost 4 bases, with 14 bases between them. Germline V CDR1 and CDR2: SEHNR, FQNEAQ (reference sequence). The DNA for the CDR3 is TGTGCCAGCAGCCAGAGGGCTCACCCCTATGGCTACACCTTC. Encoded protein: CASSQRAHPYGYTF.

The chain has TRBV18 and TRBJ2-3, with a weak D call TRBD2 (5 bases). The CDR3 runs to 17 residues. Trimming cost V 3 bases and J 0 bases, with 16 bases left between them. The V gene's germline CDR1 is KGHSH and CDR2 LQKENI. The chain's CDR3 is CASSPPPRAVSTDTQYF. CDR3 sequence (DNA): TGTGCCAGCTCACCCCCCCCCAGAGCGGTTAGCACAGATACGCAGTATTTT.

The chain couples TRBV6-2 or TRBV6-3 to TRBJ2-1; 10 bases fit TRBD2. Germline V lookup: CDR1 MNHEY, CDR2 SVGEGT. The J segment lost 9 bases and the V segment lost 4 bases, leaving 12 bases of the junction unmatched. CDR3 length equals 16 residues. CDR3 amino acids: CASSLFSGGAIGEQFF. The CDR3 DNA reads as TGTGCCAGCAGTTTATTCAGCGGGGGGGCCATCGGTGAGCAGTTCTTC.

This rearrangement joins TRBV29-1 to TRBJ2-7, with no clear D. The CDR3 consists of 12 residues. Germline loops: CDR1 SQVTM, CDR2 ANQGSEA. V was pared by 2 bases and J by 6 bases, with 11 bases between. CDR3 nucleotide sequence: TGCAGCGTTGAACTCTCCTTAACCGAGCAGTACTTC. Its protein product is CSVELSLTEQYF.

The chain uses TRBV5-6 and TRBJ1-6, with D uncertain. The V gene lost 1 base and the J gene lost 0 bases, with 8 bases spanning the gap. There are 16 residues in the CDR3. Looked up from germline, CDR1 is SGHDT and CDR2 is YYEEEE. CDR3 sequence: CASSLRQTSYNSPLHF. The CDR3 DNA follows: TGTGCCAGCAGCTTGAGGCAGACCTCCTATAATTCACCCCTCCACTTT.

For the CDR3, the DNA is TGTGCCAGCAGCGTGGGAAGGGGCAATGAGCAGTTCTTC. Its translation: CASSVGRGNEQFF. The genes are TRBV12-3 or TRBV12-4 and TRBJ2-1; tentatively, D is TRBD1 (5 bases). Deletions cut 6 bases from V and 6 bases from J, with 12 bases between. This CDR3 has 13 amino acids.